This T cell receptor (beta chain) was found in a study of T cell repertoires in cytomegalovirus infection. TCRdb re-called the reads with MiXCR, one entry per CDR3 protein. In the table there are 680,000 or so distinct CDR3 sequences, approximately 40% of which are singletons. Germline CDR1 reads DFQATT; CDR2 reads SNEGSKA (reference sequence). The junction had 8 bases not matched to a gene; V was cut back by 6 bases and J by 4 bases. The CDR3 loop spans 14 amino acids. Findings and caveats of the study: CMV-specific TCR beta clonotypes restricted by HLA-C were the ones dominating the ex vivo response.

As regards this clonotype: Its target is unknown.

This chain links TRBV20-1 with TRBJ2-3, with 9 bases identical to TRBD2. The sequenced sample was PBMCs. The clonotype originates from a human donor in good health (CMV status not recorded). Some clones in this sample may be carry-over from other donors' samples. The CDR3 sequence is CSAPPGLASDTQYF. CDR3 nucleotides: TGCAGTGCGCCTCCGGGACTAGCTTCAGATACGCAGTATTTT.